The T cell receptor beta chain under discussion was sequenced for a study of spatial heterogeneity in lung cancer. Time point indicated: blood at routine non-recurrence follow-up after resection. Unsorted whole RNA samples from tumor, nontumor lung or frozen PBMC were sequenced. One entry per CDR3 protein, called by TCRdb with MiXCR from the 5' RACE reads. The profile covers tens of thousands of distinct CDR3 sequences, with roughly 7.4% appearing a single time and around 33% taken by the ten largest. CDR3 length: 12 residues. Germline values: CDR1 SGHTA, CDR2 FQGNSA. Trimming shortened V by 7 bases and J by 8 bases, and 9 bases separated the two germline ends.

V is TRBV7-2 and J is TRBJ1-6, with D unclear. The source of this sequence is a female donor with early-stage non-small cell lung cancer. This material consisted of PBMCs, taken at follow-up. The chain's CDR3 is CASNKPDSPLHF. CDR3 DNA sequence: TGTGCCAGCAACAAACCTGATTCACCCCTCCACTTT. Full variable domain (rest looked up from reference TRBV7-2 and TRBJ1-6): GAGVSQSPSNKVTEKGKDVELRCDPISGHTALYWYRQSLGQGLEFLIYFQGNSAPDKSGLPSDRFSAERTGGSVSTLTIQRTQQEDSAVYLCASNKPDSPLHFGNGTRLTVT.